This TCR beta chain was sequenced for a study of sequential checkpoint blockade in melanoma. Whole-study context: After nivolumab or ipilimumab alone, about two dozen patients had week-13 rebiopsies. Study-wide points: Clinical benefit was about 30 times likelier when tumor T-cell fraction and clonality increased.

Unmatched junction bases numbered 4, after V lost 5 bases and J lost 2 bases. CDR1 is LNHDA and CDR2 is SQIVND in the germline V gene (reference sequence). This CDR3 contains 15 residues. Treatment here: randomized to nivolumab then ipilimumab (arm A) or the reverse (arm B). TCRdb keeps only in-frame clones here, not all; method: immunoSEQ multiplex PCR. Among fewer than 4,500 clones listed, roughly a sixth were seen once. As to this clone: Its antigen remains unknown.

The clonotype originates from a human donor with melanoma. V is TRBV19 and J is TRBJ1-5; 9 nucleotides match TRBD1. The input for sequencing was tumor tissue (inferred from file names), taken from a patient given nivolumab and ipilimumab in sequence. In nucleotides, the CDR3 is TGTGCCAGTAGTTCACAGGGGGCCGGCAATCAGCCCCAGCATTTT. This translates into CASSSQGAGNQPQHF.